This T cell receptor beta chain was sequenced in a study of cytomegalovirus exposure and HLA in healthy donors. Study results and caveats: When presence/absence was analysed, sequencing depth was taken to be roughly uniform across donors. Researchers reported from a later analysis that most CMV-associated TCR beta chains appeared HLA-restricted.

Regarding this clone: The antigen remains undetermined.

In germline, CDR1 is MDHEN, CDR2 SYDVKM. This CDR3 contains 14 residues. V lost 6 bases to trimming and J lost 7 bases; unmatched junction nucleotides: 7. The PCR ran on 60 Vbeta and 13 Jbeta primers. Some clones are missing from TCRdb's copy, which holds only in-frame ones; the method was immunoSEQ multiplex PCR. The listing records 75,000 to 95,000 clones. The specimen sequenced was PBMCs. The receptor was isolated from a girl aged 5 to 17 in good health and CMV-seropositive. The chain has TRBV28 and TRBJ1-4, with TRBD1 matching 8 bases. The CDR3 coding sequence is TGTGCCAGCAGCCAGGACAGGGAGGCTGAAAAACTGTTTTTT. Translation gives CASSQDREAEKLFF.